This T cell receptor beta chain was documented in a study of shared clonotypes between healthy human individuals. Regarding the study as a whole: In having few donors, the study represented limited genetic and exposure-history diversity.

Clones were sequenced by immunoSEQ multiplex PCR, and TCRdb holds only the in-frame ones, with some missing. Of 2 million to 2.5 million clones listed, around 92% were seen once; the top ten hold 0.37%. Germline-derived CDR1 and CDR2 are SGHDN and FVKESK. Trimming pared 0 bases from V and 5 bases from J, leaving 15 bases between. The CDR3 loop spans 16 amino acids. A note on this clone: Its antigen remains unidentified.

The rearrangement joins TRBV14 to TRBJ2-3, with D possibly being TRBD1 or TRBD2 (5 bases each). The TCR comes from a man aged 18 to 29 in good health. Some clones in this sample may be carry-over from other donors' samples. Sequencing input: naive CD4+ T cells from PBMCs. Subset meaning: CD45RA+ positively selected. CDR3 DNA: TGTGCCAGCAGCCAAGATCTCAGGGCGAGGGGAGATACGCAGTATTTT. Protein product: CASSQDLRARGDTQYF.